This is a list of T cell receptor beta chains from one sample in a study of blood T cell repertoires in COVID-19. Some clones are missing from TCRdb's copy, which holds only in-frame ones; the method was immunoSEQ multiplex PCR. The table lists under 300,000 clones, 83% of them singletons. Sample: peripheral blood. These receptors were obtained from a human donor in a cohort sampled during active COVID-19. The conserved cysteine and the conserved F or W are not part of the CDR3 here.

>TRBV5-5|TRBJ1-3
ASSSPGQLSGNTIY
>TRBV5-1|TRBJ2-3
ASSLAVPDTQY
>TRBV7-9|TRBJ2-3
ASSHPGTGNRNTQY
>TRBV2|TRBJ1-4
ATQDSTLAGANEKLF
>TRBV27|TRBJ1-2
ASSPIVDT
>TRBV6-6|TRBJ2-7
ASSYDGETYEQY
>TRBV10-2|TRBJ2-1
ASSVQASNEQF
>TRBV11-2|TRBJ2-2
ASSLQGRKNTGELF
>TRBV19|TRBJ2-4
ASSEGRGNIQY
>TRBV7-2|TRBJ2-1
ASSLDPSRNEQF
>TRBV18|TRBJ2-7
ASSLQGRSYEQY
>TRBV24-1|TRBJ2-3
ATSHRTFTDTQY
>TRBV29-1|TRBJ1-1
SVGQGGNTEAF
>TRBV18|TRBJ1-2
ASSPLFTGDYGYT
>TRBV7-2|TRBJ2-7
ASSLGLAYEQY
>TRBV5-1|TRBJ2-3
ASSLEGSGKGDTQY
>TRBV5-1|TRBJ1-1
ASSVYPGGEAF